The entry that follows covers one TCR beta chain sequence. Its antigen remains unidentified. Other DNA sequences in the same sample also yield this CDR3. The data stem from a study of cytomegalovirus exposure and HLA in healthy donors. This CDR3 has 16 residues. The J segment lost 4 bases and the V segment lost 0 bases, leaving 9 bases of the junction unmatched. Germline assignment: CDR1 MGHDK and CDR2 SYGVNS. Whole-study findings and limits: Many donors carried some public TCRs, although rarity characterized most TCR sequences. Some V segments could not be told apart, so they were left out, TRBV6-2 and TRBV6-3 among them. Later analysis identified several of the most significant clusters that appeared linked to common viral pathogens. CMV serostatus was the sole immune exposure information available.

With 60 Vbeta and 13 Jbeta primers, the PCR was carried out. Only in-frame clones appear in the TCRdb table, and some are missing; sequencing was by immunoSEQ multiplex PCR. This table holds under 150,000 clones, 80% found once. What was sequenced was PBMCs. The genes are TRBV25-1 and TRBJ2-7, with TRBD1 matching over 7 bases. This TCR was recovered from a man aged 25 to 40 in good health and CMV-seronegative. In DNA, the CDR3 is TGTGCCAGCAGTGAATATAAGACAGGGACGGGTTACGAGCAGTACTTC. It is translated as CASSEYKTGTGYEQYF.